This entry features one T cell receptor beta chain sequence. Its target antigen remains unknown. Base qualities are not provided; no much larger clone lies one nucleotide away. TCRB CDR3 regions were amplified with the immunoSEQ multiplex PCR using forward primers for 54 TRBV segments and reverse primers for 13 TRBJ segments. Pre-culture CD4+ samples were sequenced at deep resolution, targeting hundreds of thousands of T cell genomes. Sequencing of the amplicons was done on an Illumina HiSeq System, giving 87 bp reads that spanned the CDR3. The authors processed their data as follows. PCR and sequencing errors in the reads were corrected, and CDR3 regions were defined by aligning to IMGT reference sequences. Synthetic template pools were used to estimate counts of templates and unique rearrangements. Clonality was calculated as 1 minus Pielou's evenness. The Daley-Smith estimator was used to estimate richness. Repertoire overlap was measured with Morisita's index. Clones present in cultured samples but not detected in the pre-culture repertoire of the same donor were defined as low-abundance clones. As stored in TCRdb, this immuneACCESS dataset retains in-frame rearrangements with V and J assigned. A fraction of the clones does not appear; measured against another copy, unresolved V genes explain less than half of the discrepancy, and the remainder lacks a known reason. V, J and clone size are those of that table, while D and trimming were read from the DNA. This sample comprises 75,000 to 90,000 clones, around nine tenths of them detected only once. The ten biggest clones cover about 1.8% of the sample.

Untouched CD4+ T cells were isolated from Ficoll-separated PBMC by magnetic bead negative selection, reaching an average purity of 97.7%. Using magnetic beads, untouched CD4+ T cells were isolated from Ficoll-separated PBMC at about 98% purity, with only negligible CD8+ contamination. Peripheral blood mononuclear cells were supplied by the buffy coats of a few healthy blood donors, who served as the study donors. All three donors were CMV seronegative. The DNeasy Blood & Tissue Kit was used to extract genomic DNA. Genomic DNA from sorted CD137+CD4+ cells and from pre-culture CD4+ baseline samples of each subject was subjected to TCRB sequencing. The sample belongs to a study of T cell repertoires and HLA-DP antigens listed by TCRdb under 2018. Background for the entire study: Using HeLa cells transduced to present allogeneic HLA-DP, the study set up an in vitro model of CD4+ T cell alloreactivity. An average DNA input of about 220 ng was used for sorted CD137+CD4+ samples, compared with about 1,300 ng for pre-culture CD4+ samples. Of the three donors, two were male and one was female, and their ages ranged from the 18-to-29 age band up to the 60-to-69 age band. One alloantigen differed from self by one peptide-binding groove amino acid, whereas the other differed by ten, modelling structurally similar versus dissimilar alloantigens. Study-level results and caveats: Separate analysis of naive and memory CD4+ repertoires was not performed. Limitations were identified as the inclusion of only three donors, the use of a non-physiological HeLa antigen-presenting system, and the use of total CD4+ responder cells. Clonality of sorted CD137+ cells was similar against both alloantigens (roughly 0.4) and much higher than in pre-culture samples (roughly 0.038). An average cumulative frequency of about 36% against one allele and 50.6% against the other was found for clones undetected before culture.

The specimen was CD4+ T cells from PBMCs. This TCR was recovered from a man between 50 and 59 years old in good health and CMV-seronegative.

The CDR3 in this case is CASSIRTGGQETQYF. In nucleotide form, the sequence is TGTGCCAGCAGTATTCGGACAGGGGGCCAAGAGACCCAGTACTTC. This chain joins TRBV28 to TRBJ2-5, with TRBD1 matching 10 junction bases. The CDR3, cysteine through phenylalanine, is 15 amino acids long. The only DNA kept is the CDR3, 45 bases in frame from the first base. Trimming leaves V shorter by 5 bases and J shorter by 1 base, with the junction holding 4 bases beyond the gene matches. As encoded in the germline V gene, CDR1 is MDHEN while CDR2 is SYDVKM.